The 23 T cell receptor beta chains below all came from one sample that was sequenced in a study of beta chain features in type 1 diabetes. Study outcomes and limitations: Moderate yet significant TCRB CDR3 shortening was seen in Type 1 diabetes patients in all four CD4+ subsets.

Isolated RNA was reverse transcribed in full, so expressed TCRB transcripts were sequenced. Assay used: immunoSEQ multiplex PCR; TCRdb lists only in-frame clones, some missing. This sample has around 180,000 clones, with around 8% found just once. These receptors lack a known antigen. Sequenced sample: central memory CD4+ T cells from blood. The receptor set was obtained from a woman aged 40-49 years with type 1 diabetes.

The gene calls are TRBV9 and TRBJ1-5; 7 nucleotides match TRBD1. With V trimmed by 4 bases and J by 0 bases, 4 bases remained unmatched. The CDR3 has 15 residues. CDR1 is SGDLS and CDR2 is YYNGEE in the germline V gene. CDR3 amino acids: CASSRQGNSNQPQHF. CDR3 coding DNA: TGTGCCAGCAGCCGACAGGGAAATAGCAATCAGCCCCAGCATTTT.

The CDR3 nucleotides read TGTGCCAGCTCACCACTGGCGGACTCCTACGAGCAGTACTTC. This sequence encodes CASSPLADSYEQYF. The gene calls are TRBV18 and TRBJ2-7; D call uncertain. V lost 1 base, J lost 0 bases, and 7 bases lay in between. This CDR3 is 14 amino acids long. Per germline, CDR1 KGHSH and CDR2 LQKENI.

This clone was counted only a few times. The V and J genes are TRBV5-6 and TRBJ1-5; TRBD1 agrees at 7 bases. There are 16 residues in the CDR3. V gave up 4 bases and J gave up 2 bases; unmatched junction bases: 9. Germline CDR1 SGHDT, CDR2 YYEEEE. Here the CDR3 reads CASSTTTGAGNQPQHF. In DNA, the CDR3 is TGTGCCAGCAGCACTACTACAGGGGCAGGCAATCAGCCCCAGCATTTT. The full variable domain, in which reference TRBV5-6 and TRBJ1-5 provide the parts outside the CDR3, is DAGVTQSPTHLIKTRGQQVTLRCSPKSGHDTVSWYQQALGQGPQFIFQYYEEEERQRGNFPDRFSGHQFPNYSSELNVNALLLGDSALYLCASSTTTGAGNQPQHFGDGTRLSIL.

The CDR3 DNA reads TGTGCCAGCAGCCCCGGGACTAGCGGGAGCACAGATACGCAGTATTTT. Its protein is CASSPGTSGSTDTQYF. This chain uses TRBV9 with TRBJ2-3; the match to TRBD2 covers 12 bases. The CDR3 contains 16 residues. CDR1 and CDR2 from the germline V gene are SGDLS and YYNGEE. V shed 4 bases and J 0 bases; nucleotides not matched to a gene: 3.

This clone was seen only a few times. The chain has TRBV28 and TRBJ2-1, with TRBD2 matching 14 bases. The CDR3 is made up of 15 amino acids. Germline V gene lookup returns CDR1 MDHEN and CDR2 SYDVKM. J was trimmed by 7 bases and V by 5 bases; bases with no gene match: 4. In nucleotides, the CDR3 is TGTGCCAGCAGTGTCGGGACTAGCGGGGGAAATGAGCAGTTCTTC. Protein sequence: CASSVGTSGGNEQFF.

The rearrangement links TRBV7-2 to TRBJ2-6, with D perhaps TRBD1 (6 bases). In germline, CDR1 is SGHTA, CDR2 FQGNSA. V was cut by 6 bases and J by 0 bases, with 12 bases left in between. There are 16 residues in the CDR3. This chain's CDR3 is CASRRTASSGANVLTF. CDR3 nucleotide sequence: TGTGCCAGCAGGCGGACAGCGTCCTCTGGGGCCAACGTCCTGACTTTC.

The chain uses TRBV7-2 and TRBJ1-1, with D unclear. V was trimmed by 5 bases and J by 0 bases, leaving 10 bases between them. The CDR3 is 14 amino acids. Germline V CDR1 and CDR2: SGHTA, FQGNSA. CDR3 sequence: CASSRGTMNTEAFF. The CDR3 bases are TGTGCCAGCAGCCGTGGAACTATGAACACTGAAGCTTTCTTT.

This clone came up a few times. The rearrangement uses TRBV29-1 and TRBJ1-1; no definite D call. Between the trimmed V and J ends, which lost 7 bases and 1 base, there was a span of 13 bases. This CDR3 is built from 13 residues. CDR1 and CDR2 from the germline V gene are SQVTM and ANQGSEA. The CDR3 DNA follows: TGCAGCGCCGAGGACTTTAAGAACACTGAAGCTTTCTTT. This codes for CSAEDFKNTEAFF.

J is TRBJ2-2 and V is TRBV18; D gene ambiguous. The germline V and J ends were trimmed by 6 bases and 4 bases, with 15 bases remaining between them. This CDR3 spans 15 amino acids. Germline loops: CDR1 KGHSH, CDR2 LQKENI. CDR3 amino acids: CASSSAAPLTGELFF. CDR3 bases: TGTGCCAGCTCCTCGGCGGCCCCGCTCACCGGGGAGCTGTTTTTT.

This clone was recorded a few times. This sample includes further DNA sequences coding for the same CDR3. The chain recombines TRBV20-1 with TRBJ1-1; D call uncertain. V was pared by 6 bases and J by 3 bases, with 8 bases between. The CDR3 is 11 residues long. Germline CDR1 reads DFQATT; CDR2 reads SNEGSKA (reference sequence). The CDR3 nucleotides are TGCAGTGCCAGCCGGGACACTGAAGCTTTCTTT. Protein sequence: CSASRDTEAFF.

This clone was detected ten times or more. J is TRBJ2-5 and V is TRBV9, with TRBD2 matching over 9 bases. Looked up from germline, CDR1 is SGDLS and CDR2 is YYNGEE. The CDR3 has 15 residues. The junction had 9 bases not matched to a gene; V was cut back by 4 bases and J by 5 bases. CDR3 sequence (DNA): TGTGCCAGCAGCCCCGGGACTAGCAGCAAGGAGACCCAGTACTTC. It encodes CASSPGTSSKETQYF.

This clone was found many times. The gene calls are TRBV23-1 and TRBJ1-2; TRBD1 aligns across 8 bases. TRBV23-1 is an ORF; its function is uncertain. Trimming at V came to 0 bases and at J to 4 bases, leaving 4 bases not matched to a gene. There are 15 residues in the CDR3. The CDR3 loop is CASSQSDRDPYGYTF. In DNA form, the CDR3 reads TGCGCCAGCAGTCAATCGGACAGGGACCCCTATGGCTACACCTTC.

This clone was counted only a few times. The rearrangement joins TRBV4-3 to TRBJ2-1; the D gene is possibly TRBD1 (5 bases). Trimming pared 4 bases from V and 5 bases from J, leaving 9 bases between. The germline V gene has CDR1 LGHNA and CDR2 YSLEER. The CDR3 is 13 residues long. CDR3 DNA: TGCGCCAGCAGCCCACAGGTAGACAATGAGCAGTTCTTC. Protein: CASSPQVDNEQFF.

This clone has at least ten counts. The chain recombines TRBV30 with TRBJ2-7; unclear D gene. The V gene's germline CDR1 is GTSNPN and CDR2 SVGIG (reference sequence). There are 11 residues in the CDR3. Trimming cost V 4 bases and J 5 bases, with 9 bases left between them. CDR3 nucleotides: TGTGCCTGGAACAGACACCACGAGCAGTACTTC. It is translated as CAWNRHHEQYF.

This clone was detected many times. DNA for the CDR3: TGTGCCAGCAGTTGGAGGGGGGGCGATGAGCAGTTCTTC. Protein: CASSWRGGDEQFF. The J gene is TRBJ2-1, the V gene TRBV7-3, with TRBD2 as a possible D gene (7 bases). This CDR3 has 13 residues. The V gene's germline CDR1 is SGHTA and CDR2 FQGTGA. The ends were cut back, 6 bases at V and 8 bases at J, with 14 bases in the middle.

Concerning this clone itself: At the DNA level, this CDR3 is encoded by other sequences in the same sample as well. The chain links TRBV9 to TRBJ1-5; D is uncertain. Trimming cost V 0 bases and J 1 base, with 5 bases left between them. The CDR3 is 14 residues long. CDR1 and CDR2 from the germline V gene are SGDLS and YYNGEE. DNA of the CDR3: TGTGCCAGCAGCGTAGGTCTGAGCAATCAGCCCCAGCATTTT. This gives the protein CASSVGLSNQPQHF.

This clone was observed a few times. The chain has TRBV25-1 and TRBJ1-1, with a possible D match to TRBD1 (6 bases). Germline loops: CDR1 MGHDK, CDR2 SYGVNS. The CDR3 is 14 amino acids. V gave up 5 bases and J gave up 2 bases, with 12 bases separating them. DNA for the CDR3: TGTGCCAGCAGTTCGCAACAGGGAAACACTGAAGCTTTCTTT. This encodes CASSSQQGNTEAFF.

This clone was detected a few times. This chain links TRBV20-1 with TRBJ2-5; D is possibly TRBD1 (6 bases). Germline V CDR1 and CDR2: DFQATT, SNEGSKA (reference sequence). The CDR3 totals 11 residues. The chain's CDR3 is CSGQFQETQYF. The CDR3 region has the DNA TGCAGCGGACAGTTCCAAGAGACCCAGTACTTC.

This clone was recorded a few times. The chain employs TRBV9 and TRBJ2-7; 10 bases align to TRBD2. V lost 3 bases, J lost 5 bases, and 8 bases stayed unmatched. There are 15 residues in the CDR3. Germline CDR1 SGDLS, CDR2 YYNGEE. CDR3 DNA: TGTGCCAGCAGCGCCGGGGGTACTAGCGGGGACGAGCAGTACTTC. It encodes CASSAGGTSGDEQYF.

V gene TRBV7-6 combines with J gene TRBJ2-7; 8 nucleotides align to TRBD1. J lost 0 bases, V lost 5 bases, and 6 bases had no gene match. Germline CDR1 and CDR2: SGHVS and FNYEAQ. The CDR3 is 15 amino acids. In DNA form, the CDR3 reads TGTGCCAGCAGCCCCGGGACAGGTTACTCCTACGAGCAGTACTTC. Its translation: CASSPGTGYSYEQYF.

This chain connects TRBV28 to TRBJ2-1; 7 positions agree with TRBD2. The J segment lost 5 bases and the V segment lost 3 bases, leaving 4 bases of the junction unmatched. The CDR3 has 14 amino acids. The germline CDR1 and CDR2 sequences are MDHEN and SYDVKM. The CDR3 DNA reads TGTGCCAGCAGTTTCGCTAGCGGAGACAATGAGCAGTTCTTC. This encodes CASSFASGDNEQFF. The variable domain in full, completed from reference TRBV28 and TRBJ2-1, reads DVKVTQSSRYLVKRTGEKVFLECVQDMDHENMFWYRQDPGLGLRLIYFSYDVKMKEKGDIPEGYSVSREKKERFSLILESASTNQTSMYLCASSFASGDNEQFFGPGTRLTVL.

A few counts support this clone. CDR3 amino acids: CASSRRSDSPDSTYNEQFF. The CDR3, as DNA: TGCGCCAGCAGCCGGAGGTCAGACTCCCCGGATAGCACCTACAATGAGCAGTTCTTC. The rearrangement uses TRBV4-1 and TRBJ2-1; D perhaps matches TRBD2 (5 bases). The CDR3 sequence is 19 residues long. CDR1 and CDR2 (germline): MGHRA, YSYEKL. Trimming pared 4 bases from V and 2 bases from J, leaving 24 bases between.

This sequence joins TRBV5-1 and TRBJ2-7, with D possibly being TRBD2 (5 bases). This CDR3 has 14 amino acids. Trimming cost V 4 bases and J 0 bases, with 11 bases left between them. CDR1 is SGHRS, CDR2 YFSETQ, per germline. CDR3 residues: CASSRAAASYEQYF. Written as DNA, the CDR3 is TGCGCCAGCAGCCGAGCGGCGGCCTCCTACGAGCAGTACTTC. Supplemented by reference TRBV5-1 and TRBJ2-7, the full variable domain reads KAGVTQTPRYLIKTRGQQVTLSCSPISGHRSVSWYQQTPGQGLQFLFEYFSETQRNKGNFPGRFSGRQFSNSRSEMNVSTLELGDSALYLCASSRAAASYEQYFGPGTRLTVT.